Listed below are T cell receptor beta chains from one sample, sequenced in a study of blood T cell repertoires in COVID-19. Sequencing was performed with immunoSEQ multiplex PCR; in TCRdb, only in-frame clones are kept and a portion is missing. Seen here are roughly 260,000 clones, around four fifths observed once, and the top ten hold approximately 4.5%. The sequenced material came from peripheral blood. The receptors originated from a woman aged 70 to 79 with acute or convalescent COVID-19. Both conserved end residues are part of each CDR3. Each record gives: V gene, D gene, CDR3 length, clone size, J gene, CDR3 protein, CDR3 DNA. D genes are given only for firm matches. Clone size is given for some rows only: seen once, a few or many times, or a class if the clone is expanded.

v_call: TRBV27; d_call: TRBD1; cdr3_length: 15; clone_size: NA; j_call: TRBJ1-5; cdr3_aa: CASSPGQGSGQPQHF; cdr3_nt: TGTGCCAGCAGTCCGGGACAGGGATCCGGACAGCCCCAGCATTTT
v_call: TRBV6-1; d_call: NA; cdr3_length: 16; clone_size: NA; j_call: TRBJ1-6; cdr3_aa: CASSEDSSSYNSPLHF; cdr3_nt: TGTGCCAGCAGTGAAGACTCGAGCTCCTATAATTCACCCCTCCACTTT
v_call: TRBV4-1; d_call: TRBD1; cdr3_length: 13; clone_size: few; j_call: TRBJ2-7; cdr3_aa: CASSLRTGDEQYF; cdr3_nt: TGCGCCAGCAGCCTACGGACAGGGGACGAGCAGTACTTC
v_call: TRBV3-1/TRBV3-2; d_call: TRBD1; cdr3_length: 14; clone_size: NA; j_call: TRBJ2-1; cdr3_aa: CASSRDRVNNEQFF; cdr3_nt: TGTGCCAGCAGCCGGGACAGGGTTAACAATGAGCAGTTCTTC
v_call: TRBV7-8; d_call: TRBD1; cdr3_length: 18; clone_size: NA; j_call: TRBJ1-5; cdr3_aa: CASSPDRVFAYSNQPQHF; cdr3_nt: TGTGCCAGCAGCCCGGACAGGGTTTTCGCCTATAGCAATCAGCCCCAGCATTTT
v_call: TRBV7-2; d_call: TRBD1; cdr3_length: 18; clone_size: NA; j_call: TRBJ1-3; cdr3_aa: CASSLIGPGTGVGNTIYF; cdr3_nt: TGTGCCAGCAGCTTAATCGGTCCCGGGACAGGGGTCGGAAACACCATATATTTT
v_call: TRBV5-6; d_call: NA; cdr3_length: 16; clone_size: NA; j_call: TRBJ1-4; cdr3_aa: CASSLPAMAGVGKLFF; cdr3_nt: TGTGCCAGCAGCTTGCCAGCCATGGCAGGGGTTGGAAAACTGTTTTTT
v_call: TRBV5-4; d_call: TRBD1; cdr3_length: 15; clone_size: NA; j_call: TRBJ1-3; cdr3_aa: CASSLDRGSGNTIYF; cdr3_nt: TGTGCCAGCAGCTTGGACAGGGGATCAGGAAACACCATATATTTT
v_call: TRBV5-1; d_call: TRBD2; cdr3_length: 14; clone_size: NA; j_call: TRBJ2-1; cdr3_aa: CASSFGGEYNEQFF; cdr3_nt: TGCGCCAGCAGCTTTGGGGGGGAGTACAATGAGCAGTTCTTC
v_call: TRBV11-2; d_call: NA; cdr3_length: 14; clone_size: NA; j_call: TRBJ2-7; cdr3_aa: CASSLVDTSYEQYF; cdr3_nt: TGTGCCAGCAGCTTAGTAGACACCTCCTACGAGCAGTACTTC
v_call: TRBV29-1; d_call: NA; cdr3_length: 12; clone_size: once; j_call: TRBJ2-5; cdr3_aa: CSVEVGVETQYF; cdr3_nt: TGCAGCGTTGAAGTCGGGGTAGAGACCCAGTACTTC
v_call: TRBV5-1; d_call: NA; cdr3_length: 17; clone_size: NA; j_call: TRBJ2-6; cdr3_aa: CASSLDPQGPGANVLTF; cdr3_nt: TGCGCCAGCAGCTTGGACCCCCAGGGGCCCGGGGCCAACGTCCTGACTTTC
v_call: TRBV4-1; d_call: NA; cdr3_length: 16; clone_size: NA; j_call: TRBJ1-5; cdr3_aa: CASSQDLGDYGQPQHF; cdr3_nt: TGCGCCAGCAGCCAAGATTTGGGCGATTACGGACAGCCCCAGCATTTT
v_call: TRBV28; d_call: NA; cdr3_length: 15; clone_size: few; j_call: TRBJ1-1; cdr3_aa: CASSSTPIQNTEAFF; cdr3_nt: TGTGCCAGCAGTTCCACTCCAATTCAGAACACTGAAGCTTTCTTT
v_call: TRBV12-3/TRBV12-4; d_call: NA; cdr3_length: 13; clone_size: few; j_call: TRBJ1-1; cdr3_aa: CASSAGHRTEAFF; cdr3_nt: TGTGCCAGCAGTGCGGGTCATCGGACTGAAGCTTTCTTT
v_call: TRBV6-1; d_call: TRBD1; cdr3_length: 16; clone_size: NA; j_call: TRBJ1-1; cdr3_aa: CASSDPLGQGNTEAFF; cdr3_nt: TGTGCCAGCAGTGATCCATTAGGACAGGGGAACACTGAAGCTTTCTTT
v_call: TRBV18; d_call: NA; cdr3_length: 13; clone_size: NA; j_call: TRBJ2-7; cdr3_aa: CASSPPQTYEQYF; cdr3_nt: TGTGCCAGCTCACCACCACAGACCTACGAGCAGTACTTC
v_call: TRBV28; d_call: NA; cdr3_length: 14; clone_size: few; j_call: TRBJ1-2; cdr3_aa: CASSTSVNPYGYTF; cdr3_nt: TGTGCCAGCAGTACGTCAGTTAACCCCTATGGCTACACCTTC
v_call: TRBV5-4; d_call: TRBD1; cdr3_length: 15; clone_size: NA; j_call: TRBJ1-2; cdr3_aa: CASSLDRGLDYGYTF; cdr3_nt: TGTGCCAGCAGCTTGGACAGGGGGCTGGACTATGGCTACACCTTC
v_call: TRBV10-2; d_call: NA; cdr3_length: 13; clone_size: NA; j_call: TRBJ1-6; cdr3_aa: CASSVYYNSPLHF; cdr3_nt: TGCGCCAGCAGTGTATATTATAATTCACCCCTCCACTTT
v_call: TRBV18; d_call: NA; cdr3_length: 15; clone_size: few; j_call: TRBJ1-4; cdr3_aa: CASSPRTGAYEKLFF; cdr3_nt: TGTGCCAGCTCACCACGAACAGGTGCTTACGAAAAACTGTTTTTT
v_call: TRBV7-9; d_call: TRBD1; cdr3_length: 15; clone_size: NA; j_call: TRBJ1-6; cdr3_aa: CASSRGQGDNSPLHF; cdr3_nt: TGTGCCAGCAGCCGCGGACAGGGCGATAATTCACCCCTCCACTTT
v_call: TRBV7-9; d_call: TRBD2; cdr3_length: 16; clone_size: NA; j_call: TRBJ2-7; cdr3_aa: CASSHLTRGAPYEQYF; cdr3_nt: TGTGCCAGCAGCCACTTAACGCGGGGGGCCCCCTACGAGCAGTACTTC
v_call: TRBV5-1; d_call: TRBD1; cdr3_length: 14; clone_size: NA; j_call: TRBJ1-2; cdr3_aa: CASRLSLGQQGYTF; cdr3_nt: TGCGCCAGCAGGCTTAGCCTGGGACAGCAGGGCTACACCTTC
v_call: TRBV4-3; d_call: TRBD1; cdr3_length: 16; clone_size: NA; j_call: TRBJ1-6; cdr3_aa: CASSQDGTGVWSPLHF; cdr3_nt: TGCGCCAGCAGCCAAGATGGGACAGGGGTATGGTCACCCCTCCACTTT
v_call: TRBV24-1; d_call: TRBD2; cdr3_length: 16; clone_size: NA; j_call: TRBJ2-3; cdr3_aa: CATSVDGGISTDTQYF; cdr3_nt: TGTGCCACCAGTGTGGACGGGGGGATAAGCACAGATACGCAGTATTTT
v_call: TRBV29-1; d_call: TRBD1; cdr3_length: 19; clone_size: NA; j_call: TRBJ2-1; cdr3_aa: CSVTRTGRLIQSSYNEQFF; cdr3_nt: TGCAGCGTTACTAGGACAGGGCGACTGATCCAAAGCTCCTACAATGAGCAGTTCTTC
v_call: TRBV27; d_call: TRBD2; cdr3_length: 17; clone_size: NA; j_call: TRBJ2-1; cdr3_aa: CASRHGGLAGTYNEQFF; cdr3_nt: TGTGCCAGCAGACATGGAGGACTAGCGGGGACTTACAATGAGCAGTTCTTC
v_call: TRBV6-5; d_call: NA; cdr3_length: 15; clone_size: NA; j_call: TRBJ1-4; cdr3_aa: CASSYSRGKGEKLFF; cdr3_nt: TGTGCCAGCAGTTACTCTCGGGGTAAAGGTGAAAAACTGTTTTTT
v_call: TRBV6-2/TRBV6-3; d_call: NA; cdr3_length: 12; clone_size: NA; j_call: TRBJ1-2; cdr3_aa: CASSYGGKGYTF; cdr3_nt: TGTGCCAGCAGTTACGGGGGGAAAGGCTACACCTTC
v_call: TRBV10-3; d_call: NA; cdr3_length: 15; clone_size: NA; j_call: TRBJ1-5; cdr3_aa: CAISESNTGNQPQHF; cdr3_nt: TGTGCCATCAGTGAGTCCAACACAGGAAATCAGCCCCAGCATTTT
v_call: TRBV6-2/TRBV6-3; d_call: TRBD1; cdr3_length: 14; clone_size: NA; j_call: TRBJ1-5; cdr3_aa: CASSPDRGYQPQHF; cdr3_nt: TGTGCCAGCAGTCCGGACAGGGGGTATCAGCCCCAGCATTTT
v_call: TRBV7-2; d_call: NA; cdr3_length: 15; clone_size: NA; j_call: TRBJ1-2; cdr3_aa: CASSPATGAVHGYTF; cdr3_nt: TGTGCCAGCAGCCCGGCGACGGGAGCCGTTCATGGCTACACCTTC
v_call: TRBV27; d_call: NA; cdr3_length: 12; clone_size: NA; j_call: TRBJ1-2; cdr3_aa: CASSPPRGGYTF; cdr3_nt: TGTGCCAGCAGTCCCCCCAGGGGTGGCTACACCTTC